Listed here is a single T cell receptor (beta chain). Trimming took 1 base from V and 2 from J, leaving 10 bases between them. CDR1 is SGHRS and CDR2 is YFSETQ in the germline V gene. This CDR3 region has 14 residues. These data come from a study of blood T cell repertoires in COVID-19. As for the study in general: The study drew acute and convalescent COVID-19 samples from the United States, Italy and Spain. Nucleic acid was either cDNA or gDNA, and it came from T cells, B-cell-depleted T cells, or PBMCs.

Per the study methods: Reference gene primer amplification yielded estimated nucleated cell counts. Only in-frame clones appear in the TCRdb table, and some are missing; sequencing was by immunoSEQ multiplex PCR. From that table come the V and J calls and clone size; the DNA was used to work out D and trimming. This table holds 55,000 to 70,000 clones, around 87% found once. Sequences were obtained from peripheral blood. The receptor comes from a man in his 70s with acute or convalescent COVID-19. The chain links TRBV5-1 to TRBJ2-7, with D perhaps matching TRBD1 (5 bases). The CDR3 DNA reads TGCGCCAGCAGCTTGTTACAGGCCCCCTACGAGCAGTACTTC. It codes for CASSLLQAPYEQYF.